A selection of T cell receptor beta chains follows, all from one sample in a study of Ad26.COV2.S vaccination and SARS-CoV-2 variants. The table came from immunoSEQ multiplex PCR; TCRdb's copy has only in-frame clones and leaves some out. The table records about 350,000 clones, roughly 89% of them present only once. The sequencing used peripheral blood, collected in a trial of Ad26.COV2.S vaccine versus placebo. These receptors came from a person between 18 and 65 years old who received the Ad26.COV2.S COVID-19 vaccine or a placebo. The CDR3 runs from the conserved cysteine through the conserved F or W. Fields, in order: D gene, J gene, clone size, V gene, CDR3 protein, CDR3 DNA. D genes are given only for firm matches. For some rows the clone size is stated as once, few or many, or as a class when expanded; others skip it.

-,TRBJ1-1,-,TRBV2,CASTLMVTEAFF,TGTGCCAGCACCCTAATGGTCACTGAAGCTTTCTTT
-,TRBJ1-4,-,TRBV5-8,CASSLRPGSSRGTTNEKLFF,TGTGCCAGCAGCTTGCGACCGGGTAGCAGTCGGGGAACAACTAATGAAAAACTGTTTTTT
-,TRBJ2-3,-,TRBV7-9,CASSSTVPIRDTQYF,TGTGCCAGCAGCTCGACAGTACCAATAAGGGATACGCAGTATTTT
TRBD2,TRBJ2-7,-,TRBV11-2,CASSTTSGGPYEQYF,TGTGCCAGCAGCACCACTAGCGGGGGACCCTACGAGCAGTACTTC
-,TRBJ2-5,-,TRBV3-1/TRBV3-2,CASSPEVGGAETQYF,TGTGCCAGCAGCCCAGAGGTAGGGGGGGCAGAGACCCAGTACTTC
TRBD2,TRBJ2-2,-,TRBV5-4,CASSWGGRGNTGELFF,TGTGCCAGCAGCTGGGGGGGTCGAGGGAACACCGGGGAGCTGTTTTTT
-,TRBJ2-2,once,TRBV11-3,CASSLDRGNTGELFF,TGTGCCAGCAGCTTAGATCGGGGGAACACCGGGGAGCTGTTTTTT
-,TRBJ2-3,-,TRBV6-5,CASRDVARLADTQYF,TGTGCCAGCAGGGATGTGGCCCGACTGGCAGATACGCAGTATTTT
-,TRBJ1-2,-,TRBV19,CASSSPDKMNYGYTF,TGTGCCAGTAGTTCCCCGGACAAAATGAACTATGGCTACACCTTC
TRBD1,TRBJ1-4,once,TRBV5-4,CASSPGTGGATNEKLFF,TGTGCCAGCAGTCCGGGGACAGGGGGGGCAACTAATGAAAAACTGTTTTTT
TRBD2,TRBJ2-1,-,TRBV10-3,CAISERGGYNEQFF,TGTGCCATCAGTGAGCGGGGGGGGTACAATGAGCAGTTCTTC
TRBD2,TRBJ2-5,-,TRBV3-1/TRBV3-2,CASSQDWGGGPETQYF,TGTGCCAGCAGCCAAGACTGGGGGGGAGGCCCAGAGACCCAGTACTTC
TRBD1,TRBJ2-1,-,TRBV28,CASSLGTGGSYNEQFF,TGTGCCAGCAGTTTGGGGACAGGGGGGTCCTACAATGAGCAGTTCTTC
-,TRBJ2-7,few,TRBV5-1,CASSLTLGYEQYF,TGCGCCAGCAGCCTCACCCTAGGCTACGAGCAGTACTTC
TRBD2,TRBJ2-1,-,TRBV9,CASSVSGLAGEEQFF,TGTGCCAGCAGCGTTAGTGGGCTAGCGGGAGAAGAGCAGTTCTTC
-,TRBJ1-2,-,TRBV5-5,CASSETQYYGYTF,TGTGCCAGCAGCGAAACGCAATACTATGGCTACACCTTC
TRBD1,TRBJ2-5,-,TRBV6-2/TRBV6-3,CASSYGTYRDRLNQETQYF,TGTGCCAGCAGTTACGGGACCTACCGGGACAGATTGAATCAAGAGACCCAGTACTTC
-,TRBJ1-2,-,TRBV4-2,CASSREASNYGYTF,TGTGCCAGCAGCCGAGAAGCCTCTAACTATGGCTACACCTTC
TRBD1,TRBJ2-7,-,TRBV4-2,CASSQGQGIYEQYF,TGTGCCAGCAGCCAGGGACAGGGTATATACGAGCAGTACTTC
TRBD1,TRBJ1-5,-,TRBV19,CASSLTGVSNQPQHF,TGTGCCAGTAGTCTTACAGGGGTTAGCAATCAGCCCCAGCATTTT
-,TRBJ2-2,-,TRBV5-1,CASSFMDTGELFF,TGCGCCAGCAGCTTTATGGACACCGGGGAGCTGTTTTTT
TRBD1,TRBJ1-1,-,TRBV7-9,CASSSGQGMTEAFF,TGTGCCAGCAGCTCAGGACAGGGAATGACTGAAGCTTTCTTT
TRBD1,TRBJ2-3,-,TRBV6-6,CASSYATGPATDTQYF,TGTGCCAGCAGTTACGCGACAGGGCCGGCGACAGATACGCAGTATTTT
TRBD2,TRBJ2-7,-,TRBV6-5,CASGSSGTPVEQYF,TGTGCCAGCGGCTCTAGCGGGACACCGGTCGAGCAGTACTTC
TRBD1,TRBJ1-4,-,TRBV18,CASTYRGDGEKLFF,TGTGCCAGCACCTACAGGGGCGATGGGGAAAAACTGTTTTTT
TRBD2,TRBJ2-7,-,TRBV3-1/TRBV3-2,CASSQSPWGEGSYEQYF,TGTGCCAGCAGCCAATCTCCGTGGGGGGAGGGGTCCTACGAGCAGTACTTC
-,TRBJ2-2,-,TRBV19,CASSEITGELFF,TGTGCCAGTAGCGAAATCACCGGGGAGCTGTTTTTT
-,TRBJ2-2,-,TRBV27,CASSLQLGELFF,TGTGCCAGCAGTTTACAGCTCGGGGAGCTGTTTTTT
TRBD1,TRBJ2-3,-,TRBV13,CASSTASGTGRDTQYF,TGTGCCAGCAGCACCGCCTCCGGGACAGGGCGAGATACGCAGTATTTT
TRBD1,TRBJ1-2,-,TRBV29-1,CSVHRGSYGYTF,TGCAGCGTGCACAGGGGAAGCTATGGCTACACCTTC
-,TRBJ2-2,-,TRBV7-9,CASSLEHRTGELFF,TGTGCCAGCAGCTTAGAACACCGCACCGGGGAGCTGTTTTTT
-,TRBJ2-7,-,TRBV7-2,CASSLAFGTAGEQYF,TGTGCCAGCAGCTTAGCCTTCGGGACAGCGGGAGAGCAGTACTTC
-,TRBJ2-7,-,TRBV7-2,CASSTGPTYEQYF,TGTGCCAGCAGCACCGGGCCGACCTACGAGCAGTACTTC
TRBD1,TRBJ2-2,-,TRBV7-8,CASSYRRGYTGELFF,TGTGCCAGCAGCTACCGCAGGGGGTACACCGGGGAGCTGTTTTTT
-,TRBJ1-3,-,TRBV7-8,CASSLGAVGSGNTIYF,TGTGCCAGCAGCTTAGGGGCGGTGGGCTCTGGAAACACCATATATTTT
-,TRBJ1-3,-,TRBV5-6,CASTNRPGSGNTIYF,TGTGCCAGCACAAACCGCCCGGGCTCTGGAAACACCATATATTTT
TRBD1,TRBJ2-2,once,TRBV2,CASRGQGNTGELFF,TGTGCCAGCAGAGGACAGGGGAACACCGGGGAGCTGTTTTTT
-,TRBJ1-5,-,TRBV3-1/TRBV3-2,CASSQGWAGNQPQHF,TGTGCCAGCAGCCAAGGATGGGCCGGAAATCAGCCCCAGCATTTT
-,TRBJ2-2,-,TRBV19,CASTPRAGELFF,TGTGCCAGTACCCCGAGGGCCGGGGAGCTGTTTTTT
TRBD1,TRBJ2-7,-,TRBV7-8,CASSYGQGFLANYEQYF,TGTGCCAGCAGCTACGGACAGGGGTTTCTCGCCAACTACGAGCAGTACTTC
TRBD1,TRBJ2-3,-,TRBV2,CASSQTGGTDTQYF,TGTGCCAGCAGCCAGACAGGGGGGACAGATACGCAGTATTTT
-,TRBJ1-1,-,TRBV3-1/TRBV3-2,CASSPPGGFGNEAFF,TGTGCCAGCAGCCCTCCTGGGGGTTTCGGGAATGAAGCTTTCTTT
-,TRBJ1-2,-,TRBV19,CASIDTFSNYGYTF,TGTGCCAGTATCGACACATTTTCTAACTATGGCTACACCTTC
-,TRBJ1-1,-,TRBV20-1,CSASLTEAFF,TGCAGTGCTAGTCTCACTGAAGCTTTCTTT
TRBD1,TRBJ1-5,-,TRBV19,CASSSIRTGIIPNQPQHF,TGTGCCAGTAGTAGTATCCGGACAGGGATCATACCAAATCAGCCCCAGCATTTT
-,TRBJ2-1,-,TRBV5-1,CASSYRGRQNEQFF,TGCGCCAGCAGCTACCGGGGACGACAAAATGAGCAGTTCTTC